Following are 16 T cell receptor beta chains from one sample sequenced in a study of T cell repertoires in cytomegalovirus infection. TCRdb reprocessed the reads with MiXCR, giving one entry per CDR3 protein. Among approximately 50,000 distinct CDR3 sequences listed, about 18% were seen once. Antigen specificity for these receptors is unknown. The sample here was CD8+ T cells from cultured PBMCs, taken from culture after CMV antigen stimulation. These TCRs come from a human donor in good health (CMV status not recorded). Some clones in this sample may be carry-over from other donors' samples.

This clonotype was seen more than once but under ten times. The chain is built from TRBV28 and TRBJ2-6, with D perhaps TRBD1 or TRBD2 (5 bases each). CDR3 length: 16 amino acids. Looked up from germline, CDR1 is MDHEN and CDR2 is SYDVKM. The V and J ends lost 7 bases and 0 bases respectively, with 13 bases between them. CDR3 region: CASTRGRTSGANVLTF. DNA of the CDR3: TGTGCCAGCACGAGGGGAAGGACCTCTGGGGCCAACGTCCTGACTTTC.

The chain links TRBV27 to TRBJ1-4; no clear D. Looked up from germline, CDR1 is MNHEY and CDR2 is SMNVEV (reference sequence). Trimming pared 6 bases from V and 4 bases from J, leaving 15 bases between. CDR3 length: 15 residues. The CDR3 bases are TGTGCCAGCAGGAATCCGGACGGACTTAATGAAAAACTGTTTTTT. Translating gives CASRNPDGLNEKLFF. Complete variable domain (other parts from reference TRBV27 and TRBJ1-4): EAQVTQNPRYLITVTGKKLTVTCSQNMNHEYMSWYRQDPGLGLRQIYYSMNVEVTDKGDVPEGYKVSRKEKRNFPLILESPSPNQTSLYFCASRNPDGLNEKLFFGSGTQLSVL.

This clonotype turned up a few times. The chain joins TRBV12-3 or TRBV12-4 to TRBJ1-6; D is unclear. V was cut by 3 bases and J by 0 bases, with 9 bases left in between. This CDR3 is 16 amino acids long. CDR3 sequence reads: CASSFSGLSYNSPLHF. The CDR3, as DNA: TGTGCCAGCAGTTTTTCGGGTCTCTCCTATAATTCACCCCTCCACTTT.

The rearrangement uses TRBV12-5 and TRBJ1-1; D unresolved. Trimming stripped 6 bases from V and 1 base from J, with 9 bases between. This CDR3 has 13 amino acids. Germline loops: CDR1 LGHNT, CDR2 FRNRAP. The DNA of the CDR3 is TGTGCTAGTGGCTCGACCCCGAACACTGAAGCTTTCTTT. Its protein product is CASGSTPNTEAFF.

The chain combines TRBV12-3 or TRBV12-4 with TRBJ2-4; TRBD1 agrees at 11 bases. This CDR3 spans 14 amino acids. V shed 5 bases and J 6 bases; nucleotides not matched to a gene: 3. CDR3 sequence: CASSHGTGGNIQYF. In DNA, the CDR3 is TGTGCCAGCAGTCACGGGACAGGGGGAAACATTCAGTACTTC.

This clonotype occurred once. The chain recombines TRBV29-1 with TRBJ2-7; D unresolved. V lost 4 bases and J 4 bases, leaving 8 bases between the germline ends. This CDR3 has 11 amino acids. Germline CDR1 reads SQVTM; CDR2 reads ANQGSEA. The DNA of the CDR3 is TGCAGCGTTGTGTGGGTGTACGAGCAGTACTTC. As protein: CSVVWVYEQYF.

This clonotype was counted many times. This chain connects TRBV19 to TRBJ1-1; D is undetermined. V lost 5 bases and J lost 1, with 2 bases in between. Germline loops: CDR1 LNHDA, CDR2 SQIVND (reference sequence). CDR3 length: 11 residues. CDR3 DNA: TGTGCCAGTAGTTGGAACACTGAAGCTTTCTTT. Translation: CASSWNTEAFF. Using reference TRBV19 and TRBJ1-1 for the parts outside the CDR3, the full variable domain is DGGITQSPKYLFRKEGQNVTLSCEQNLNHDAMYWYRQDPGQGLRLIYYSQIVNDFQKGDIAEGYSVSREKKESFPLTVTSAQKNPTAFYLCASSWNTEAFFGQGTRLTVV.

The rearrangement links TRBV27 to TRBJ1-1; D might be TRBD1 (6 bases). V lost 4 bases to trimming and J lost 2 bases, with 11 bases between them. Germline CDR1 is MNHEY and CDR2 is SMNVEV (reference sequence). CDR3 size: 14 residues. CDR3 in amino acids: CASSWAGVNTEAFF. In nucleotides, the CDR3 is TGTGCCAGCAGTTGGGCAGGGGTAAACACTGAAGCTTTCTTT.

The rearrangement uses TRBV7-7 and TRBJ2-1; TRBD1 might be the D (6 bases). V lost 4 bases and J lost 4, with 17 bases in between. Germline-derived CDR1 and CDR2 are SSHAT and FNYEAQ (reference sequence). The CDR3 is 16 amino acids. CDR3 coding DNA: TGTGCCAGCAGCTCGAGTTCAAGGACAGAATACAATGAGCAGTTCTTC. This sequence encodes CASSSSSRTEYNEQFF.

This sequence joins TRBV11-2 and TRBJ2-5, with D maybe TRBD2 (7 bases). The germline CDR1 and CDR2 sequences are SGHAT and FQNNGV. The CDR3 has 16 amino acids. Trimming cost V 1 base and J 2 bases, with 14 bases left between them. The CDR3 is CASSLAGGPTQETQYF. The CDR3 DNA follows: TGTGCCAGCAGCTTAGCGGGGGGCCCTACTCAAGAGACCCAGTACTTC.

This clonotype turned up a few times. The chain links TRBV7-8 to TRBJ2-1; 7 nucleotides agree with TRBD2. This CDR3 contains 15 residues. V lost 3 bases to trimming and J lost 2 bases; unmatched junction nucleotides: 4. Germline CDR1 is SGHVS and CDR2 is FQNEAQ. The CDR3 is CASSFDGTTYNEQFF. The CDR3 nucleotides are TGTGCCAGCAGCTTCGACGGGACTACCTACAATGAGCAGTTCTTC.

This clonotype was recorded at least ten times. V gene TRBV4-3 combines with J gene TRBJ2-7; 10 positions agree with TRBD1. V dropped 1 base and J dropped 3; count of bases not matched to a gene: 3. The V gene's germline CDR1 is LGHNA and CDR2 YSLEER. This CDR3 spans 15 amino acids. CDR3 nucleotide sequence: TGCGCCAGCAGCCAAGGACAGGGGGCTTTCTACGAGCAGTACTTC. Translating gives CASSQGQGAFYEQYF.

The CDR3 coding sequence is TGTGCCAGCAGCTTTCTAGCGAACACCGGGGAGCTGTTTTTT. Translating gives CASSFLANTGELFF. The rearrangement links TRBV7-3 to TRBJ2-2; no firm D call. V was cut by 3 bases and J by 0 bases, with 5 bases left in between. The germline V gene encodes CDR1 SGHTA and CDR2 FQGTGA. The CDR3 runs to 14 residues. Based on the CDR3 plus reference TRBV7-3 and TRBJ2-2, the full variable domain is GAGVSQTPSNKVTEKGKYVELRCDPISGHTALYWYRQSLGQGPEFLIYFQGTGAADDSGLPNDRFFAVRPEGSVSTLKIQRTERGDSAVYLCASSFLANTGELFFGEGSRLTVL.

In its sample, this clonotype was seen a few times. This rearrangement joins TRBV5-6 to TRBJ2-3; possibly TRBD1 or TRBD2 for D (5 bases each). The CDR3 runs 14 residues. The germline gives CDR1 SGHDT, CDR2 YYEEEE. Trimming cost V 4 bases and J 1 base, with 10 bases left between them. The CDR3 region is CASSGDGRTDTQYF. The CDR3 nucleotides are TGTGCCAGCAGCGGGGACGGACGCACAGATACGCAGTATTTT.

The DNA for the CDR3 is TGTGCCAGCAGTCCACCGGGCCGCAGCGGTGAAAAACTGTTTTTT. It translates to CASSPPGRSGEKLFF. This chain connects TRBV12-3 or TRBV12-4 to TRBJ1-4, with unresolved D. The CDR3 runs 15 residues. V was cut by 5 bases and J by 7 bases, with 17 bases left in between.

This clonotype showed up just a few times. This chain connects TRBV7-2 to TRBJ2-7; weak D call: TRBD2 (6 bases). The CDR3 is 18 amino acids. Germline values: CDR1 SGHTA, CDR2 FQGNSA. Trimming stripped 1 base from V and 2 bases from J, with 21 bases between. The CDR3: CASSLVFPAGPIAYEQYF. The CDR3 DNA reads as TGTGCCAGCAGCTTAGTTTTCCCAGCGGGCCCGATCGCCTACGAGCAGTACTTC. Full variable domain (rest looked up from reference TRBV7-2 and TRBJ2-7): GAGVSQSPSNKVTEKGKDVELRCDPISGHTALYWYRQSLGQGLEFLIYFQGNSAPDKSGLPSDRFSAERTGGSVSTLTIQRTQQEDSAVYLCASSLVFPAGPIAYEQYFGPGTRLTVT.